The entry below gives a single TCR beta chain sequence along with its context. No cognate antigen has been identified for it. No base quality values were provided; no much bigger clone lies one nucleotide off. These data are taken from a study of shared clonotypes between healthy human individuals (dated by TCRdb to 2018 to 2021). About the investigation overall: The cohort included three men and a couple of women between 18 and 49 years of age. Between about 0.85 and 10 billion PBMCs per donor were obtained by leukapheresis. Per donor, three plates each were used for CD4 naive and CD4 memory, two for CD8 naive, and one for CD8 memory. To increase sequencing depth and limit assay-specific biases, TCR repertoire library preparation and sequencing were carried out by different laboratories using diverse techniques. Blood TCR repertoires of about 5 healthy adults were deeply sequenced to estimate repertoire size and the extent of clonotype sharing between individuals.

Overall study results and their limits: Incomplete sequencing was indicated by rarefaction of sorted-subset datasets, despite the large sequencing depth. Because the study included a small number of donors, the genetic and exposure-history diversity represented was limited. Naive subsets generally had larger estimated clonotype richness than memory subsets did. Sampling was restricted to blood, and TCR repertoires in tissues likely differ from the TCR repertoires found in blood. Pairwise subsampling indicated that sequencing depth was expected to affect the degree of clonotype sharing among donors. Across four donors, 5% to 6% of naive CD4, approximately 4% of naive CD8, approximately 2.5% of memory CD4, and roughly 0.41% of memory CD8 clonotypes were shared. Compared with non-shared clonotypes, clonotypes shared by all four sorted-subset donors had higher generation probabilities.

Using the deep immunoSEQ assay, multiplex PCR amplified TCR CDR3 regions from genomic DNA. For each cell subset, the extracted genomic DNA was distributed evenly across all wells of several immunoSEQ 96-well plates, and each plate served as one replicate. Each replicate PCR for sorted subsets received about 200 ng genomic DNA, equal to roughly 29,000 T cell genomes. The purified libraries were quantified using a Qubit 3.0 fluorometer, sized with a Bioanalyzer 2100, and then quantified again using the KAPA Library Quantification kit. A separate single-read 150-cycle Illumina NextSeq 550 flow cell was used to sequence each immunoSEQ 96-well plate. The study's own analysis went as follows. The immunoSEQ output contained only junctional sequences without quality scores, so filtering could not match that applied to full-length reads. To assign V/J genes and CDR3, sequences were annotated using PyIR, a Python wrapper for IgBLAST v1.9, with IMGT germline references. Reads with weak V/J assignments (E-value above 1e-6), missing CDR3, stop codons, out-of-frame junctions, or ambiguous translated residues were removed. V3J clonotypes were defined by identical inferred V gene, J gene, and CDR3 amino acid sequence. Percentage overlap between repertoires was computed as shared unique clonotypes divided by the size of the smaller repertoire. Repertoire richness was assessed with RTK rarefaction, the Chao1 estimator, and Recon v2.1 estimates of unobserved clonotypes. For all TCRbeta clonotypes obtained by the gDNA method from four donors, generation probabilities were computed with OLGA. TCRdb's version of the immuneACCESS table is confined to in-frame rearrangements and falls short of the full clone set. An unresolved V gene accounts for under half of the shortfall where checked; the remainder is of unknown origin. V, J and clone size reflect that table, while D and trimming were determined from the DNA. A total of hundreds of thousands of clones appear in this sample, less than 98% of them only once. Clones ranked in the top ten supply around 0.057% of the sample.

Healthy HIV-negative adults with no recently reported acute infections or vaccinations were included as donors. All donors were Caucasian adults living in Nashville, Tennessee, USA. Magnetic negative selection was used to enrich CD4+ T cells, after which naive cells were positively selected on CD45RA and the negative fraction became the memory subset. Blood was collected by leukapheresis, and PBMCs were isolated by Ficoll-Histopaque density gradient centrifugation and then cryopreserved in liquid nitrogen vapor phase. Analytical flow cytometry was used to check the purity and quantity of each magnetically sorted T cell population. Genomic DNA was isolated from each sorted fraction and quantified by UV absorbance on a Nanodrop 2000c. V is shortened by 2 bases, J by 1 base, and the region joining them spans 8 bases. CDR1 and CDR2 are read off the germline V gene as WSHSY and SAAADI. The CDR3 spans 14 residues, from the cysteine through the phenylalanine. Just the 42-base CDR3 DNA is kept, in frame starting at base 1.

Sequences were obtained from naive CD4+ T cells sorted from blood. The cell subset or site tag for this specimen amounts to: CD45RA+ positively selected. The sequence was obtained from a woman in her twenties or thirties in good health. The sequence joins TRBV10-2 to TRBJ2-5, with no confident D gene call. The CDR3 reads CASSEPLVQETQYF. The base sequence is TGCGCCAGCAGTGAGCCTCTAGTCCAAGAGACCCAGTACTTC.